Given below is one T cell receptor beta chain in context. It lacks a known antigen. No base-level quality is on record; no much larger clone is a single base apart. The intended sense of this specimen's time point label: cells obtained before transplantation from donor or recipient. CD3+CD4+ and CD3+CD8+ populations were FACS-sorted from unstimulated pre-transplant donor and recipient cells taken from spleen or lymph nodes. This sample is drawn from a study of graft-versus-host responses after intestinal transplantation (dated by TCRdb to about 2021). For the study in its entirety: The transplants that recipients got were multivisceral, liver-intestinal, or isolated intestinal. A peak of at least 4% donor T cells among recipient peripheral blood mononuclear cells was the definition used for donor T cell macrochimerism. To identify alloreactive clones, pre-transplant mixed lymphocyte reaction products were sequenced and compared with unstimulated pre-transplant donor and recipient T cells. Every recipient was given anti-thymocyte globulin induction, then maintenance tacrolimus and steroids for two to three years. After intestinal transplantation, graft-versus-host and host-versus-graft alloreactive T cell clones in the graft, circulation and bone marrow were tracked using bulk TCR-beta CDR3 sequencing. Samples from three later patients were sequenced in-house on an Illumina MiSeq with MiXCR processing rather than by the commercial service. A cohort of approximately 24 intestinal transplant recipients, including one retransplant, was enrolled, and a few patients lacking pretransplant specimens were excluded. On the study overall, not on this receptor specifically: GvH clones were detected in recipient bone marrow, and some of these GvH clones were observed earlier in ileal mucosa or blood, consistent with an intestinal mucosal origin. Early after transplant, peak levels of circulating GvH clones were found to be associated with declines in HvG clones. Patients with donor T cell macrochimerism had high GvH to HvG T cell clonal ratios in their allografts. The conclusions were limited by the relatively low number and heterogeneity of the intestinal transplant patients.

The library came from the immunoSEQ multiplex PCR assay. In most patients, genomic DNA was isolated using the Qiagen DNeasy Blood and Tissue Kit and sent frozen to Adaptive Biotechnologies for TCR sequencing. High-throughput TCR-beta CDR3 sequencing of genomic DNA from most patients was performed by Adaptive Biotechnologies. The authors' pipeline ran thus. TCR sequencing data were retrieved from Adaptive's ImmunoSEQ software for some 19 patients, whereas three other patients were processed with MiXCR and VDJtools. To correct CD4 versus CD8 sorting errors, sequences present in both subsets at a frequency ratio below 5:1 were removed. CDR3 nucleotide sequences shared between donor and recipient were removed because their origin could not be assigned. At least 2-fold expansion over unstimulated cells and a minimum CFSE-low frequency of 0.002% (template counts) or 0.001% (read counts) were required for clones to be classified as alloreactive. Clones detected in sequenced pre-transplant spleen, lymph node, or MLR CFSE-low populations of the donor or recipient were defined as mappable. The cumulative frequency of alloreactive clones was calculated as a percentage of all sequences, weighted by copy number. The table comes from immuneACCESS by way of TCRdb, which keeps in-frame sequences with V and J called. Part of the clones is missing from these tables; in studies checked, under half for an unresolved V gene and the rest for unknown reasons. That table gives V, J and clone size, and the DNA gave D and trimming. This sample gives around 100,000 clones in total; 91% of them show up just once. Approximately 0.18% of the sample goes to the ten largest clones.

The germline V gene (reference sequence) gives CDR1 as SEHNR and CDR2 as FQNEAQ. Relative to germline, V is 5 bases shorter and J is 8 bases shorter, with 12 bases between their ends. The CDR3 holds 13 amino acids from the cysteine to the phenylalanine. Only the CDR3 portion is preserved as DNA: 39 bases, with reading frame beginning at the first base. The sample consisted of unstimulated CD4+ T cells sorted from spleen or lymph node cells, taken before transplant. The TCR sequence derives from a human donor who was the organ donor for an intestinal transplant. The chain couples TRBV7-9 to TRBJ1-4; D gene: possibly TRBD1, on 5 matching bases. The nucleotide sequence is TGTGCCAGCAGCCGGGGGGGAGTGGAAAAACTGTTTTTT. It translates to CASSRGGVEKLFF. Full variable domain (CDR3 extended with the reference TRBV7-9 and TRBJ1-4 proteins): DTGVSQNPRHKITKRGQNVTFRCDPISEHNRLYWYRQTLGQGPEFLTYFQNEAQLEKSRLLSDRFSAERPKGSFSTLEIQRTEQGDSAMYLCASSRGGVEKLFFGSGTQLSVL.